This T cell receptor beta chain comes out of a study of CD4 T cells in relation to SARS-CoV-2 and coronaviruses. The overall study: The restricting HLA molecule for shared crossreactive spike epitopes was mapped. Study-level findings and limits: Each donor contributed either pre-pandemic or post-infection samples, not both. Memory recall responses, not primary responses primed in culture, are what the assay detects.

The germline V gene encodes CDR1 LGHNA and CDR2 YNFKEQ. The ends were cut back, 0 bases at V and 7 bases at J, with 13 bases in the middle. The CDR3 is 15 amino acids. The unexposed donors gave CD4+ T cells in about 2011-2019, prior to COVID-19. Note on this clone: Its antigen is as yet unknown.

Libraries were prepared by immunoSEQ multiplex PCR; TCRdb keeps only in-frame clonotypes and omits some of them. The table has under 65,000 clones, more than 80% seen once. The chain couples TRBV4-2 to TRBJ2-1, with D possibly matching TRBD2 (6 bases). The material sequenced was memory CD4+ T cells from PBMCs. The clonotype originates from a human donor in good health. The CDR3 DNA sequence: TGTGCCAGCAGCCAAGATCGGCTAGCGCGGAATGAGCAGTTCTTC. Translating gives CASSQDRLARNEQFF.